This T cell receptor (beta chain) is from a study of identifying expanded T cells in peripheral blood. The method was immunoSEQ multiplex PCR; TCRdb's version includes in-frame clones alone and lacks a portion of them. The table records 120,000 or so clones, around four fifths of them present only once. CDR1 and CDR2 (germline): LNHDA, SQIVND (reference sequence). V was shortened by 4 bases and J by 6 bases, with 13 bases between the two germline ends. This CDR3 has 13 residues. Healthy donors had no documented immune events, such as infections, while sampled. Findings and limits, study-wide: Clone count variance between approximately 2-week samples rose with total template count. Differentially abundant clones: around 1.2 between replicates, 16.4 at roughly 13 days, 19 to 20 at four.

This clone is classed as medium-sized. Its antigen remains unknown. The sequenced sample consisted of blood. This receptor was taken from a person aged 18-70 years in good health. The chain links TRBV19 to TRBJ2-7; possibly TRBD1 for D (6 bases). The CDR3 region is CASSSRDNSEQYF. The CDR3 DNA follows: TGTGCCAGTAGTAGCCGGGACAACTCCGAGCAGTACTTC. The full variable domain, its missing parts supplied by reference TRBV19 and TRBJ2-7, is DGGITQSPKYLFRKEGQNVTLSCEQNLNHDAMYWYRQDPGQGLRLIYYSQIVNDFQKGDIAEGYSVSREKKESFPLTVTSAQKNPTAFYLCASSSRDNSEQYFGPGTRLTVT.